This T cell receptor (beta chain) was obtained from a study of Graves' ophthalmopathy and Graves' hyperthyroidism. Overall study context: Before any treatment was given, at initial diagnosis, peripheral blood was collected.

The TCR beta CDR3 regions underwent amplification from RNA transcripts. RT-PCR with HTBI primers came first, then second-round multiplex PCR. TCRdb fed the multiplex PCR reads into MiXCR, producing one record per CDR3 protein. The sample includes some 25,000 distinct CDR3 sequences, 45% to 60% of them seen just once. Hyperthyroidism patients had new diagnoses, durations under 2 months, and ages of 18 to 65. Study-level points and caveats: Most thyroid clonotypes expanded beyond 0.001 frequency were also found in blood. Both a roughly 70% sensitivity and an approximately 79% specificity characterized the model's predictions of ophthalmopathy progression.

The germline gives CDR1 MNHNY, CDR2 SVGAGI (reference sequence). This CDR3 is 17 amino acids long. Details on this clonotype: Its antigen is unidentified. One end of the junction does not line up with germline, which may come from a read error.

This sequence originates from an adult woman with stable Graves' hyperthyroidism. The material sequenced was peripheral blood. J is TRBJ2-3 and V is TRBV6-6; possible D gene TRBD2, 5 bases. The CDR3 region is CASSYSNFGGSTDTQYF. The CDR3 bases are TGTGCCAGCAGCTACTCGAATTTTGGCGGGAGCACAGATACGCAGTATTTT.